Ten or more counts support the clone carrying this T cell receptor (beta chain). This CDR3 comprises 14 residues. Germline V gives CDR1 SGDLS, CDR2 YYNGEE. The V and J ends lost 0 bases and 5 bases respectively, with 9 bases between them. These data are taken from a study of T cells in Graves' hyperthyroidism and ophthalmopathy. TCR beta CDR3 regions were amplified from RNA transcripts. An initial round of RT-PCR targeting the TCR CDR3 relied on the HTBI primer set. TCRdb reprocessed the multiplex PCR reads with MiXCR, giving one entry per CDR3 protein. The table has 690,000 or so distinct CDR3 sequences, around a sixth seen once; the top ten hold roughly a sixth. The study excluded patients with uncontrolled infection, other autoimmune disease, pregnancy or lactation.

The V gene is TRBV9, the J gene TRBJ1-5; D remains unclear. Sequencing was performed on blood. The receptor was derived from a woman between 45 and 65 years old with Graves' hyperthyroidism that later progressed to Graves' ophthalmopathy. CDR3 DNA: TGTGCCAGCAGCGTAGGTTGGAGATATCAGCCCCAGCATTTT. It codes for CASSVGWRYQPQHF.